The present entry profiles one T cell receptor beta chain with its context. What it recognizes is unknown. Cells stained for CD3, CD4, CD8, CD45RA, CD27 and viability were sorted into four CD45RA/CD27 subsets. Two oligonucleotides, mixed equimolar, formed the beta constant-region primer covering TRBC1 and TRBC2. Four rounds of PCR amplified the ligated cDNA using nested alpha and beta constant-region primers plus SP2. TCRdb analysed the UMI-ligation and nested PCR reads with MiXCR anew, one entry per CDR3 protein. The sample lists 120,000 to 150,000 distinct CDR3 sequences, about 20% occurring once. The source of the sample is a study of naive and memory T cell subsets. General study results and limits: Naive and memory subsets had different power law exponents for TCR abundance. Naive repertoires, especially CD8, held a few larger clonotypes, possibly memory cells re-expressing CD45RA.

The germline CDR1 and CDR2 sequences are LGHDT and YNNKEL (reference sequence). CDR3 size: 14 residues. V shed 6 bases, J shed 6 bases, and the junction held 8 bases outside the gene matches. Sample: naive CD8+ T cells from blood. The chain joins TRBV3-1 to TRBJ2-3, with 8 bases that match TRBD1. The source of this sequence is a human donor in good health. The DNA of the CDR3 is TGTGCCAGCAGACCCGGACAGGGACGGGATACGCAGTATTTT. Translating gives CASRPGQGRDTQYF.